The T cell receptor beta chain described here comes from a study of T cells after yellow fever vaccination. This clonotype was counted many times. The CDR3 sequence is 13 residues long. Trimming stripped 4 bases from V and 1 base from J, with 4 bases between. One entry per CDR3 protein results from TCRdb running MiXCR on the 5' RACE reads. The sample lists over 250,000 distinct CDR3 sequences; about 4% were seen once. This clonotype originated in a man in his late teens or twenties who received the YFV17D yellow fever vaccine. The chain carries TRBV12-3 or TRBV12-4 and TRBJ2-2; D unclear. The sample consisted of PBMCs, taken 5 days after the yellow fever booster vaccination. For the CDR3, the DNA is TGTGCCAGCAGTTCACGGAACACCGGGGAGCTGTTTTTT. Its translation is CASSSRNTGELFF.